This TCR beta chain was retrieved from a study of shared clonotypes between healthy human individuals. Sequencing was performed with immunoSEQ multiplex PCR; in TCRdb, only in-frame clones are kept and a portion is missing. The data hold around 1.1 million clones, with 75% to 85% observed a single time. The CDR3 runs 12 residues. V was cut by 5 bases and J by 10 bases, with 13 bases left in between. The V gene's germline CDR1 is SGHDT and CDR2 YYEEEE. Findings and limits, study-wide: Generation probabilities of non-shared clonotypes were lower (relative to those shared by all four donors).

Concerning this clone itself: Its antigen is not identified.

The source of this sequence is a man aged 18 to 29 in good health. Some clones in this sample may be carry-over from other donors' samples. The chain links TRBV5-6 to TRBJ2-1; no reliable D call. Input material: memory CD4+ T cells from PBMCs. The subset was: CD45RA-negative fraction. The CDR3 reads CASSFTLGEQFF. In DNA, the CDR3 is TGTGCCAGCAGTTTTACTCTCGGGGAGCAGTTCTTC. The whole variable domain, filled in from reference TRBV5-6 and TRBJ2-1, reads DAGVTQSPTHLIKTRGQQVTLRCSPKSGHDTVSWYQQALGQGPQFIFQYYEEEERQRGNFPDRFSGHQFPNYSSELNVNALLLGDSALYLCASSFTLGEQFFGPGTRLTVL.